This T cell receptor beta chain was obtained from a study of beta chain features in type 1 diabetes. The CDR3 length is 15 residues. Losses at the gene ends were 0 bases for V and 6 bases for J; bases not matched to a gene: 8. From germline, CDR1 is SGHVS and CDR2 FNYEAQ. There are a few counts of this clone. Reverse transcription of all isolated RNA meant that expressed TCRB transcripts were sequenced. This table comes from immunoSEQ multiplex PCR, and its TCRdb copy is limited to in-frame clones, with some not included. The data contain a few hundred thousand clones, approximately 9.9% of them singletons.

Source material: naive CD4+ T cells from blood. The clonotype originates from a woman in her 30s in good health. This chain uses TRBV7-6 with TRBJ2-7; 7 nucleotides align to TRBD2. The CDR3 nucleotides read TGTGCCAGCAGCTTAGCTCGGACTAGTCGGTTCGAGCAGTACTTC. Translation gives CASSLARTSRFEQYF.